Each of the 8 T cell receptor beta chains below was sequenced from the same sample in a study of OX40 agonist ivuxolimab in advanced cancers. Profiling relied on immunoSEQ multiplex PCR, and the TCRdb table lists in-frame clones only, not all of them. The top ten hold roughly 3.6% of the sample, which has some 41,000 clones, 70% to 90% seen once. This specimen was CD4+ or CD8+ T cells sorted from blood, taken in a trial of the OX40 agonist ivuxolimab. The receptors come from an adult with an advanced solid tumor such as melanoma, head and neck, liver or kidney cancer.

V gene TRBV20-1 combines with J gene TRBJ2-1; D not resolved. The CDR3 is 10 residues long. Germline assignment: CDR1 DFQATT and CDR2 SNEGSKA (reference sequence). The V gene lost 2 bases and the J gene lost 7 bases, with 3 bases spanning the gap. CDR3 sequence: CSARRNEQFF. CDR3 nucleotide sequence: TGCAGTGCTAGACGGAATGAGCAGTTCTTC.

The chain has TRBV11-3 and TRBJ2-5; 14 positions match TRBD2. This CDR3 region has 18 residues. Looked up from germline, CDR1 is SGHNT and CDR2 is YENEEA. V lost 4 bases, J lost 0 bases, and 7 bases stayed unmatched. Here the CDR3 reads CASSSRTSGRSYQETQYF. As DNA, the CDR3 is TGTGCCAGCAGCTCTAGGACTAGCGGGAGGTCCTACCAAGAGACCCAGTACTTC.

This clone showed up just a few times. This sequence joins TRBV11-2 and TRBJ1-1; D is undetermined. Trimming took 5 bases from V and 3 from J, leaving 10 bases between them. Per the germline V gene, CDR1 is SGHAT and CDR2 is FQNNGV. The CDR3 is 13 residues long. The CDR3: CASSPEWDTEAFF. CDR3 nucleotides: TGTGCCAGCAGCCCTGAGTGGGACACTGAAGCTTTCTTT.

The chain combines TRBV11-3 with TRBJ2-5, with 10 bases matching TRBD2. Germline V gene sequence: CDR1 SGHNT, CDR2 YENEEA. The CDR3 runs to 15 residues. V was pared by 0 bases and J by 4 bases, with 2 bases of the junction left unmatched. This CDR3 is CASSLEAGGGETQYF. Written as DNA, the CDR3 is TGTGCCAGCAGCTTAGAAGCGGGAGGGGGAGAGACCCAGTACTTC.

This chain links TRBV9 with TRBJ2-2, with 7 bases matching TRBD1. The germline gives CDR1 SGDLS, CDR2 YYNGEE. V shed 4 bases and J 1 base; nucleotides not matched to a gene: 7. The CDR3 length is 16 residues. The DNA of the CDR3 is TGTGCCAGCAGCACGACAGGGCTAAGGAACACCGGGGAGCTGTTTTTT. It codes for CASSTTGLRNTGELFF.

The chain carries TRBV5-6 and TRBJ2-2, with 9 bases aligning to TRBD1. Germline loops: CDR1 SGHDT, CDR2 YYEEEE. J gave up 5 bases and V 5 bases, and 13 bases lay outside the gene matches. The CDR3 is 17 residues long. The DNA of the CDR3 is TGTGCCAGCAGTTCGACTTTACAGGGGGCAAGGACCGGGGAGCTGTTTTTT. Residues: CASSSTLQGARTGELFF. The full variable domain, completed using reference TRBV5-6 and TRBJ2-2, is DAGVTQSPTHLIKTRGQQVTLRCSPKSGHDTVSWYQQALGQGPQFIFQYYEEEERQRGNFPDRFSGHQFPNYSSELNVNALLLGDSALYLCASSSTLQGARTGELFFGEGSRLTVL.

This clone has just a few counts. J is TRBJ1-5 and V is TRBV6-1; 7 bases are a match to TRBD1. The V and J ends lost 4 bases and 1 base, in that order; junction bases with no gene match: 4. There are 15 residues in the CDR3. The germline V gene has CDR1 MNHNS and CDR2 SASEGT. The CDR3 loop reads CASSVRQGSNQPQHF. The CDR3 DNA reads TGTGCCAGCAGTGTCAGACAGGGAAGCAATCAGCCCCAGCATTTT.

This rearrangement joins TRBV5-5 to TRBJ2-5; 8 bases match TRBD2. J gave up 4 bases and V 1 base, and 12 bases lay outside the gene matches. This CDR3 spans 17 amino acids. In germline, CDR1 is SGHKS, CDR2 YYEKEE (reference sequence). DNA of the CDR3: TGTGCCAGCAGCTTGAGCTCGGGAGGGCCGTTAGGAGAGACCCAGTACTTC. This translates into CASSLSSGGPLGETQYF.